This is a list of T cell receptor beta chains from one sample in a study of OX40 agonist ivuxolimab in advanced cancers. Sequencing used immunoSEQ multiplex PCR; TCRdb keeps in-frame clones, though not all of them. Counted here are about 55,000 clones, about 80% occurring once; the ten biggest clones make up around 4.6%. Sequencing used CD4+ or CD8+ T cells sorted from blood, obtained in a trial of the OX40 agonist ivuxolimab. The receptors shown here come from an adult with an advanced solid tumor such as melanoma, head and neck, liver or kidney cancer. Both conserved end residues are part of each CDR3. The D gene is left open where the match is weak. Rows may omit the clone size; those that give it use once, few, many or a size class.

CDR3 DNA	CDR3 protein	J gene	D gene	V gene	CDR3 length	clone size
TGCGCCAGCACGAGCGGACTAGCGGGAGCAGGGGAGACCCAGTACTTC	CASTSGLAGAGETQYF	TRBJ2-5	TRBD2	TRBV10-1	16	.
TGCAGCGTTGAAACGGGATCGAGAGATGAGCAGTACTTC	CSVETGSRDEQYF	TRBJ2-7	.	TRBV29-1	13	.
TGTGCCAGCTCACCAGAACAGGGCAACTATGGCTACACCTTC	CASSPEQGNYGYTF	TRBJ1-2	.	TRBV18	14	.
TGTGCCAGCAAAAAGACTAGCGCCGTCTCCTACGAGCAGTACTTC	CASKKTSAVSYEQYF	TRBJ2-7	TRBD2	TRBV28	15	.
TGTGCCAGCAGCCCCTGGGGGGGCGGCGACGAGCAGTACTTC	CASSPWGGGDEQYF	TRBJ2-7	.	TRBV5-5	14	.
TGTGCCAGCAGCCGCGCTGCCTCCTACAATGAGCAGTTCTTC	CASSRAASYNEQFF	TRBJ2-1	.	TRBV14	14	.
TGTGCCAGCAGTGAAACAGTGATGAATCAGCCCCAGCATTTT	CASSETVMNQPQHF	TRBJ1-5	.	TRBV6-5	14	.
TGTGCCAGCAGCTTGCGGCTAGCTACGCAGTATTTT	CASSLRLATQYF	TRBJ2-3	.	TRBV5-8	12	.
TGTGCCTGGAACACTTTGACGGGAGGTTCCTACGAGCAGTACTTC	CAWNTLTGGSYEQYF	TRBJ2-7	TRBD2	TRBV30	15	.
TGTGCCAGCAGCGTCCAATTGGTCAACAGGCCCCCCCAGTACTTC	CASSVQLVNRPPQYF	TRBJ2-5	.	TRBV7-8	15	.
TGTGCCAGCAGCCAAGTTCGGACTGGTGGAAACACCATATATTTT	CASSQVRTGGNTIYF	TRBJ1-3	.	TRBV4-2	15	.
TGTGCCAGCAGTTTAGATCCACAGGGGGCGCGGAGTGAGCAGTTCTTC	CASSLDPQGARSEQFF	TRBJ2-1	TRBD1	TRBV28	16	.
TGTGCCAGCAGTTCGGGACGGGGGAGGACCGGGGAGCTGTTTTTT	CASSSGRGRTGELFF	TRBJ2-2	.	TRBV28	15	.
TGCGCCAGCAGCCCAGGGACTAGCGGGAGTCCCTACGAGCAGTACTTC	CASSPGTSGSPYEQYF	TRBJ2-7	TRBD2	TRBV5-1	16	.
TGTGCCAGCAGCTTAGGCCCCTTCGCAGCAGTCTACGAGCAGTACTTC	CASSLGPFAAVYEQYF	TRBJ2-7	.	TRBV11-2	16	.
TGTGCCAGCAGCCCCGGGACAGCCAAGAACACTGAAGCTTTCTTT	CASSPGTAKNTEAFF	TRBJ1-1	TRBD1	TRBV5-6	15	.
TGTGCCAGCAGCTTACTAGCGGGGGGGCTCGGGGAGACCCAGTACTTC	CASSLLAGGLGETQYF	TRBJ2-5	TRBD2	TRBV13	16	.
TGTGCCAGCTCCCGGACAGGGGTTATTGAAAAACTGTTTTTT	CASSRTGVIEKLFF	TRBJ1-4	TRBD1	TRBV18	14	.
TGCAGCGGGAAGAGAACACCTTTCTCCTACGAGCAGTACTTC	CSGKRTPFSYEQYF	TRBJ2-7	.	TRBV29-1	14	.
TGTGCCAGCAGCTTAGTCGGACTGCAAGGCGCAGATACGCAGTATTTT	CASSLVGLQGADTQYF	TRBJ2-3	.	TRBV11-2	16	.
TGTGCCAGCAGTACGACTCGCCAAGAGACCCAGTACTTC	CASSTTRQETQYF	TRBJ2-5	.	TRBV27	13	.
TGCGCCAGCAGCCAAGCCCGGAGGCGGGAGGGCCGAGACAATGAGCAGTTCTTC	CASSQARRREGRDNEQFF	TRBJ2-1	TRBD2	TRBV4-1	18	.
TGCAGCGTCCGCAGCGTAGGACAGTACATGAACACTGAAGCTTTCTTT	CSVRSVGQYMNTEAFF	TRBJ1-1	.	TRBV29-1	16	.
TGTGCCAGCAGCTTAGTTGGCGGTGATGAGCAGTTCTTC	CASSLVGGDEQFF	TRBJ2-1	.	TRBV11-2	13	.
TGTGCCAGCAGCTTAAAAGCAGGATACAATCAGCCCCAGCATTTT	CASSLKAGYNQPQHF	TRBJ1-5	.	TRBV7-3	15	.
TGTGCCAGCTCACCGATAGATACGCAGTATTTT	CASSPIDTQYF	TRBJ2-3	.	TRBV18	11	few
TGTGCCAGCAGCCAAGCAGGGGCTCGCGTCTACGAGCAGTACTTC	CASSQAGARVYEQYF	TRBJ2-7	.	TRBV14	15	.
TGTGCCACCCGCCCGGGATACTCTGGAAACACCATATATTTT	CATRPGYSGNTIYF	TRBJ1-3	.	TRBV5-4	14	.
TGTGCCAGCACCGGGACAGAAGACGGAATAGCATTTTTTAGAGAAAGCAATCAGCCCCAGCATTTT	CASTGTEDGIAFFRESNQPQHF	TRBJ1-5	TRBD1	TRBV28	22	.
TGTGCCACCAGCAGAGAGGGAGGGGGCAATCAGCCCCAGCATTTT	CATSREGGGNQPQHF	TRBJ1-5	.	TRBV15	15	.
TGTGCCTGGAGTAGGCTCTATAATTCACCCCTCCACTTT	CAWSRLYNSPLHF	TRBJ1-6	.	TRBV30	13	.
TGTGCCAGCAGCACCGCAGGGTACTCCTACGAGCAGTACTTC	CASSTAGYSYEQYF	TRBJ2-7	.	TRBV5-4	14	few
TGTGCCAGCAGCCCCAGTAGGACTAGCGGGCAGAATGAGCAGTTCTTC	CASSPSRTSGQNEQFF	TRBJ2-1	TRBD2	TRBV7-8	16	.
TGTGCCAGCTCACCCCGGACAGCAGATTCACCCCTCCACTTT	CASSPRTADSPLHF	TRBJ1-6	.	TRBV18	14	.
TGTGCCAGTAGCTATCAAGACTCCTACAATGAGCAGTTCTTC	CASSYQDSYNEQFF	TRBJ2-1	.	TRBV19	14	.
TGCGCCAGCAGCTTTCGGACTAGCGGGAGGACAGATACGCAGTATTTT	CASSFRTSGRTDTQYF	TRBJ2-3	TRBD2	TRBV5-1	16	.
TGTGCCTGGAGTTTGGGCCAGGGATACACAGATACGCAGTATTTT	CAWSLGQGYTDTQYF	TRBJ2-3	.	TRBV30	15	.
TGTGCCAGCGCGCATGGTAGCGAGACCCAGTACTTC	CASAHGSETQYF	TRBJ2-5	.	TRBV7-2	12	.